This record concerns one T cell receptor (beta chain) sequence. Its antigen is unknown. The data were taken from a study of OX40 agonist ivuxolimab in advanced cancers. Study-wide results and caveats: Some of the nonresponding patients also showed low levels of normalized T-cell clonal expansion.

Profiling relied on immunoSEQ multiplex PCR, and the TCRdb table lists in-frame clones only, not all of them. The profile covers 70,000 to 95,000 clones, with over 70% appearing a single time and 0.76% taken by the ten largest. The CDR3 loop spans 13 amino acids. Germline CDR1 reads MDHEN; CDR2 reads SYDVKM. Trimming stripped 5 bases from V and 0 bases from J, with 5 bases between. This chain links TRBV28 with TRBJ2-4; D not certain. The source material was CD4+ or CD8+ T cells sorted from blood, sampled in a trial of the OX40 agonist ivuxolimab. The TCR comes from an adult with an advanced solid tumor such as melanoma, head and neck, liver or kidney cancer. The CDR3, as DNA: TGTGCCAGCAGTCCTGGAGCCAAAAACATTCAGTACTTC. Translated, it gives CASSPGAKNIQYF.